Sequencing of this T cell receptor beta chain was carried out in a study of beta chain features in type 1 diabetes. CDR1 is GTSNPN, CDR2 SVGIG, per germline (reference sequence). This CDR3 is built from 11 residues. Deletions cut 2 bases from V and 8 bases from J, with 6 bases between. TCRB transcripts that were expressed got sequenced, as all of the isolated RNA had been reverse transcribed. The assay was immunoSEQ multiplex PCR, and TCRdb's table has in-frame clones only and misses some. The sample includes around 300,000 clones, about 15% of them seen just once. Donors contributed one heparinised blood draw apiece, averaging about 116 mL.

The clonotype originates from a man aged 25-40 years in good health. The chain couples TRBV30 to TRBJ1-4; D gene unclear. Sequencing used central memory CD4+ T cells from blood. The CDR3 is CAWSIREKLFF. The CDR3 DNA is TGTGCCTGGAGTATCAGGGAAAAACTGTTTTTT.